The following is a T cell receptor beta chain sequence with its context. This CDR3 spans 10 amino acids. Per the germline V gene, CDR1 is MNHNS and CDR2 is SASEGT. V dropped 8 bases and J dropped 9 bases, with 10 bases sitting between them. The data belong to a study of OX40 agonist ivuxolimab in advanced cancers. Only in-frame clones appear in the TCRdb table, and some are missing; sequencing was by immunoSEQ multiplex PCR. The sample consists of over 60,000 clones, about 86% of them appearing once. Sequences were derived from CD4+ or CD8+ T cells sorted from blood, sampled in a trial of the OX40 agonist ivuxolimab. This rearrangement joins TRBV6-1 to TRBJ1-2; weak D call: TRBD1 (6 bases). This TCR was recovered from an adult with an advanced solid tumor such as melanoma, head and neck, liver or kidney cancer. The chain's CDR3 is CASGRDSYTF. In DNA form, the CDR3 reads TGTGCCAGCGGTCGGGACAGCTACACCTTC.